This T cell receptor beta chain was documented in a study of T cells in Graves' hyperthyroidism and ophthalmopathy. Disease duration under 2 months; hyperthyroidism patients were aged 18 to 65. Germline V CDR1 and CDR2: MNHNS, SASEGT. V lost 5 bases and J 0 bases, leaving 14 bases between the germline ends. The CDR3 runs to 16 residues. Amplified TCR beta CDR3 regions derived from RNA transcripts. The primer set for the first-round RT-PCR of the TCR CDR3 was HTBI. TCRdb used MiXCR to reprocess the multiplex PCR reads, holding one entry per CDR3 protein. The table lists around 450,000 distinct CDR3 sequences, approximately 14% of them singletons, with roughly an eighth in the top ten.

The sequencing sample was made of blood. J is TRBJ2-1 and V is TRBV6-1; D ambiguous. The sequence came from a young woman with Graves' hyperthyroidism. CDR3 DNA sequence: TGTGCCAGCAGTCGGCAGCTTAAGAGCTCCTACAATGAGCAGTTCTTC. It yields the protein CASSRQLKSSYNEQFF.